This T cell receptor (beta chain) was identified in a study of cytomegalovirus exposure and HLA in healthy donors. The CDR3 consists of 15 residues. V shed 0 bases and J 3 bases; nucleotides not matched to a gene: 2. Germline V gene data show CDR1 as MNHNY and CDR2 as SVGAGI (reference sequence). This clone appeared a few times. The target antigen is unknown. Other DNA sequences within the sample encode an identical CDR3. Vbeta (60) and Jbeta (13) primers were used in the PCR. Under the authors' procedure: It was a later analysis that counted around 85 million unique TCR beta chains, of which about 10 million were shared. The data were produced by immunoSEQ multiplex PCR, yet TCRdb's version contains in-frame clones alone and is incomplete. From that table come the V and J calls and clone size; the DNA was used to work out D and trimming. The repertoire consists of 100,000 or so clones, with about 73% occurring once and the leading ten covering roughly 4.2%.

Study-level findings and limits: It was taken for granted in presence/absence analyses that sequencing depth across donors was roughly uniform.

The receptor comes from a woman between 35 and 50 years old in good health and CMV-seropositive. The chain has TRBV6-6 and TRBJ2-5; TRBD1 aligns across 9 bases. Material: PBMCs. The CDR3 DNA follows: TGTGCCAGCAGTTACTCAGGGACAGGGAAAGAGACCCAGTACTTC. Protein sequence: CASSYSGTGKETQYF.